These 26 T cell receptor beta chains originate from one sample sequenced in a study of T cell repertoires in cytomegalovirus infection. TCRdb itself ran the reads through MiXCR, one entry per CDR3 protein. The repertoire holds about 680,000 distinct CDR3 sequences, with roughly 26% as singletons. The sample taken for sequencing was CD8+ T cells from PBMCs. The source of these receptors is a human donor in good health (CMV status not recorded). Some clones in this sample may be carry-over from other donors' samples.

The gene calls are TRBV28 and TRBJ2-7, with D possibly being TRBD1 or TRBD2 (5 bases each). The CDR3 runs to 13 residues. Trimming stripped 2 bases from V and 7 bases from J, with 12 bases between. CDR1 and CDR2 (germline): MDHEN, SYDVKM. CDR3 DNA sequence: TGTGCCAGCAGTTTAGTGCGGTGGGGGGAGCAGTACGTC. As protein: CASSLVRWGEQYV.

This CDR3 reads CASSYSPGVRQPQHF. DNA for the CDR3: TGTGCCAGCAGTTACTCGCCTGGGGTCAGGCAGCCCCAGCATTTT. The rearrangement joins TRBV6-2 or TRBV6-3 to TRBJ1-5; D is ambiguous. Germline lookup yields CDR1 MNHEY and CDR2 SVGEGT. CDR3 size: 15 residues. V was cut by 0 bases and J by 7 bases, with 13 bases left in between.

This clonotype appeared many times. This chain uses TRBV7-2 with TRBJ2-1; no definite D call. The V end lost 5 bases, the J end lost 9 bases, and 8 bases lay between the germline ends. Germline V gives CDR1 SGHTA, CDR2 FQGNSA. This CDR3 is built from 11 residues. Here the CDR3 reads CASSASLEQFF. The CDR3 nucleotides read TGTGCCAGCAGCGCCAGTCTTGAGCAGTTCTTC.

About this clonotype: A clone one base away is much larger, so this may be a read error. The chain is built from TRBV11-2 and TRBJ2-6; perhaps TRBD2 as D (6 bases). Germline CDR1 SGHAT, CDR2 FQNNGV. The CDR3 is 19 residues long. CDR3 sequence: CASSLGPGSSPSGAHVLTF. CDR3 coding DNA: TGTGCCAGCAGCTTAGGCCCCGGGAGTAGCCCCTCTGGGGCCCACGTCCTGACTTTC.

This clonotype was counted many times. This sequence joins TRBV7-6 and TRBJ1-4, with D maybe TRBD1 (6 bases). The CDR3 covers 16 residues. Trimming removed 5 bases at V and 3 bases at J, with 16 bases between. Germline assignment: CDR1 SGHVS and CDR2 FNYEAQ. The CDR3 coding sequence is TGTGCCAGCAGCCTCCGCCTGACAGGACCTAATGAAAAACTGTTTTTT. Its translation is CASSLRLTGPNEKLFF.

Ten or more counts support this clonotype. The CDR3 nucleotides are TGTGCCAGCAGCCCTGACAACCAAGAGACCCAGTACTTC. Protein sequence: CASSPDNQETQYF. The chain joins TRBV11-3 to TRBJ2-5; D gene ambiguous. The CDR3 spans 13 residues. Trimming shortened V by 5 bases and J by 0 bases, and 7 bases separated the two germline ends. Germline assignment: CDR1 SGHNT and CDR2 YENEEA.

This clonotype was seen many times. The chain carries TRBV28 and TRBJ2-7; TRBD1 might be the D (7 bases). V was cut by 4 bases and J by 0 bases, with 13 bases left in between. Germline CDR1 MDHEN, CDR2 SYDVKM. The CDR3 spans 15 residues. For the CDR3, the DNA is TGTGCCAGCAGTTCGACAGGGAGGAGCTCCTACGAGCAGTACGTC. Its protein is CASSSTGRSSYEQYV.

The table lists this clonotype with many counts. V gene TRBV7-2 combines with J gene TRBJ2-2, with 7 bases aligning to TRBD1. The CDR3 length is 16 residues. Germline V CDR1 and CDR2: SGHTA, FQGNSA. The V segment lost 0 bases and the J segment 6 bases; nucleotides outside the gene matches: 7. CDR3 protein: CASSLAGTDISGELFF. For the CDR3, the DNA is TGTGCCAGCAGCTTAGCAGGGACAGATATCTCCGGGGAGCTGTTTTTT. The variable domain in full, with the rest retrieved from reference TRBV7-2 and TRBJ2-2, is GAGVSQSPSNKVTEKGKDVELRCDPISGHTALYWYRQSLGQGLEFLIYFQGNSAPDKSGLPSDRFSAERTGGSVSTLTIQRTQQEDSAVYLCASSLAGTDISGELFFGEGSRLTVL.

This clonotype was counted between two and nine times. CDR3 DNA sequence: TGTGCCAGTAGTATCGGGACAGGGGGAAGCGATACGCAGTATTTT. Protein: CASSIGTGGSDTQYF. The chain has TRBV19 and TRBJ2-3; 11 bases line up with TRBD1. J was trimmed by 6 bases and V by 3 bases; bases with no gene match: 5. CDR1 is LNHDA, CDR2 SQIVND, per germline (reference sequence). The CDR3 loop spans 15 amino acids.

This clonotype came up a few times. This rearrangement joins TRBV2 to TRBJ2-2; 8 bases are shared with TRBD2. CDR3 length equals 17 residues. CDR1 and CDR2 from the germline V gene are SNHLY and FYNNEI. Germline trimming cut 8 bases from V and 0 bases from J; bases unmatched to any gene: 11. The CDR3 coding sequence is TGTGCCAGCCTCTTTACCCTAGCGGGCGCGAACACCGGGGAGCTGTTTTTT. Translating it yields CASLFTLAGANTGELFF. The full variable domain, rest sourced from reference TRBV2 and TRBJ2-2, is EPEVTQTPSHQVTQMGQEVILRCVPISNHLYFYWYRQILGQKVEFLVSFYNNEISEKSEIFDDQFSVERPDGSNFTLKIRSTKLEDSAMYFCASLFTLAGANTGELFFGEGSRLTVL.

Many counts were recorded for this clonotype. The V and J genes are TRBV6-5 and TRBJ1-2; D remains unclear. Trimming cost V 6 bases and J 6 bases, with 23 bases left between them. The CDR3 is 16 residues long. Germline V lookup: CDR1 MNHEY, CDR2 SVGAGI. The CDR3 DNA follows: TGTGCCAGCAGGCGCCCGGACTGGTCGTCCATCCATGGCTACACCTTC. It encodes CASRRPDWSSIHGYTF.

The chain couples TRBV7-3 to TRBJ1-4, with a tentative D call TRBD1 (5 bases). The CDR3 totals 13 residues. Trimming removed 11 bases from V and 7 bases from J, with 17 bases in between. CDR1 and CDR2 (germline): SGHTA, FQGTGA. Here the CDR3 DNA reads TGTGCCTCACATGTCGGGGGGTCTGAAAAACTGTTTTTT. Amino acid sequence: CASHVGGSEKLFF. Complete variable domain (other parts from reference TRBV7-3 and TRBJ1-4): GAGVSQTPSNKVTEKGKYVELRCDPISGHTALYWYRQSLGQGPEFLIYFQGTGAADDSGLPNDRFFAVRPEGSVSTLKIQRTERGDSAVYLCASHVGGSEKLFFGSGTQLSVL.

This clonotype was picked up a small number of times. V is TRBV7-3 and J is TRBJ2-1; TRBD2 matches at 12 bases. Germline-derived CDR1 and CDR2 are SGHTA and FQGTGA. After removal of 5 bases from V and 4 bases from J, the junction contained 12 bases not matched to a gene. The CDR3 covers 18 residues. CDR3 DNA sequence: TGTGCCAGCAGCGCTCTAGCGGGGGGGCCAGTGGAGTACAATGAGCAGTTCTTC. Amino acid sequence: CASSALAGGPVEYNEQFF. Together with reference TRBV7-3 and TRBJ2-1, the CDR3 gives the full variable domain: GAGVSQTPSNKVTEKGKYVELRCDPISGHTALYWYRQSLGQGPEFLIYFQGTGAADDSGLPNDRFFAVRPEGSVSTLKIQRTERGDSAVYLCASSALAGGPVEYNEQFFGPGTRLTVL.

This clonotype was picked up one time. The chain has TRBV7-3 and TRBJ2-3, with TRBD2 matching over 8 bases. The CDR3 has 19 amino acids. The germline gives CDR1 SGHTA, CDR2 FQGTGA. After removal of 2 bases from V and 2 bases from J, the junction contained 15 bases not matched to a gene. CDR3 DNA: TGTGCCAGCAGCTTAGCTGGGCGAGGCGGGGGGCCAACCACAGATACGCAGTATTTT. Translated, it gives CASSLAGRGGGPTTDTQYF.

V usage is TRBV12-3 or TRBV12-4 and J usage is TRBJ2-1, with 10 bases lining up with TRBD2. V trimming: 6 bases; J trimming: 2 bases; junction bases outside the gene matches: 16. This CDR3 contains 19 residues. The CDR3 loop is CASSEKGAGGRVPYNEQFF. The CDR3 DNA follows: TGTGCCAGCAGCGAAAAGGGAGCGGGGGGGAGGGTCCCCTACAATGAGCAGTTCTTC.

The CDR3 protein is CASSLSGTARRETQYF. The CDR3 DNA follows: TGTGCCAGCAGTTTGTCCGGGACAGCAAGAAGGGAGACCCAGTACTTC. V is TRBV28 and J is TRBJ2-5; 7 nucleotides agree with TRBD1. V trimming: 3 bases; J trimming: 5 bases; junction bases outside the gene matches: 12. This CDR3 has 16 residues. CDR1 and CDR2 (germline): MDHEN, SYDVKM.

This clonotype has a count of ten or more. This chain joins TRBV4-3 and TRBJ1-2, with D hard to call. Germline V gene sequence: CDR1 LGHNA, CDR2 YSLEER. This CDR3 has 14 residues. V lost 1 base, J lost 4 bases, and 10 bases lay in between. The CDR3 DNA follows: TGCGCCAGCAGCCAAGTCGGGGAAGGCTATGGCTACACCTTC. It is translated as CASSQVGEGYGYTF.

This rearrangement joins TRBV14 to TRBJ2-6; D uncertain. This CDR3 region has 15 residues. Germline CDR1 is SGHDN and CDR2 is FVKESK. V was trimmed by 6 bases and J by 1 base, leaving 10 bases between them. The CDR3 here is CASSPQVSGANVLTF. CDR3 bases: TGTGCCAGCAGTCCCCAGGTATCTGGGGCCAACGTCCTGACTTTC.

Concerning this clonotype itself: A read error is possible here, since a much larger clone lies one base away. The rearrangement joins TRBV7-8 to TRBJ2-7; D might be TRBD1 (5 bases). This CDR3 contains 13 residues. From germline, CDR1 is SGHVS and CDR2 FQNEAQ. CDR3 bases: TGTGTCAGCAGCTTAGGGGAATTCTACGAGCAGTACGTC. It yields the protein CVSSLGEFYEQYV.

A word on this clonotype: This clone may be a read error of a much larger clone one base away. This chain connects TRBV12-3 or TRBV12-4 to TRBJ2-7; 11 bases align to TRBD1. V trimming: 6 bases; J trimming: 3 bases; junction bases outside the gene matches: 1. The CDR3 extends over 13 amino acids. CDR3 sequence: CASRGTGGYEQYF. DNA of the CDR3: TGTGCCAGCAGGGGGACAGGGGGCTACGAGCAGTACTTC.

The CDR3 is CASRTGDMNTEAFF. Here the CDR3 DNA reads TGCGCCAGTAGGACGGGGGACATGAACACTGAAGCTTTCTTT. V and J are TRBV5-1 and TRBJ1-1; a weak D match, TRBD1 (6 bases). The CDR3 sequence is 14 residues long. Germline CDR1 reads SGHRS; CDR2 reads YFSETQ. V was cut by 8 bases and J by 0 bases, with 14 bases left in between.

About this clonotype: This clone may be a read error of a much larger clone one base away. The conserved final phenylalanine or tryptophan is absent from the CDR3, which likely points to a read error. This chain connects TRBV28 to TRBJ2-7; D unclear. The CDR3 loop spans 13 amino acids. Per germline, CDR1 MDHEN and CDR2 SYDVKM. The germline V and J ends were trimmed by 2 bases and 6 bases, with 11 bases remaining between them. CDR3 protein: CASSLGLETEQYA. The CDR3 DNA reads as TGTGCCAGCAGTTTAGGTTTAGAGACCGAGCAGTACGCC.

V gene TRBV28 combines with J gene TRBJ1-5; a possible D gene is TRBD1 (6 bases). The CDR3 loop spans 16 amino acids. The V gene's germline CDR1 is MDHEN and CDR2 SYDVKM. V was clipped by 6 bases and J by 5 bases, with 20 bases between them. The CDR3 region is CASSLINREEDQPQHF. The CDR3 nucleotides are TGTGCCAGCAGCCTAATCAACAGGGAGGAGGATCAGCCCCAGCATTTT.

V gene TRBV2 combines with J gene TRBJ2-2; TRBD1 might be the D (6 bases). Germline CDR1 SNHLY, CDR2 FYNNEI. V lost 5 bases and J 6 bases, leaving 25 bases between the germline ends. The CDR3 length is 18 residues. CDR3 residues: CASSTPPGQLIFPGELFF. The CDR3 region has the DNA TGTGCCAGCAGTACCCCCCCAGGACAGTTAATTTTCCCCGGGGAGCTGTTTTTT.

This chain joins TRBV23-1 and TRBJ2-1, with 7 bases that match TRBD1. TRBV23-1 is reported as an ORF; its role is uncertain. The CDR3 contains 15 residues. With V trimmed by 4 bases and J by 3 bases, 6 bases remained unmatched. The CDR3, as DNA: TGCGCCAGCAGTCCTGGGACAGCCCGCTACAATGAGCAGTTCTTC. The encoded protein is CASSPGTARYNEQFF.

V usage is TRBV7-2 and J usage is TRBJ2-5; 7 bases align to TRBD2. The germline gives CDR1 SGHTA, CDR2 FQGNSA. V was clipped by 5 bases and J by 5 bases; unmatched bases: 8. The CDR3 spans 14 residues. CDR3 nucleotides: TGTGCCAGCAGCCTTGCCTGGGGAGGGGAGACCCAGTACTTC. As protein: CASSLAWGGETQYF.